These 30 T cell receptor beta chains were sequenced from one sample in a study of beta chain features in type 1 diabetes. Expressed TCRB transcripts were sequenced because the isolated RNA had all been reverse transcribed beforehand. The data were produced by immunoSEQ multiplex PCR, yet TCRdb's version contains in-frame clones alone and is incomplete. The sample carries over 500,000 clones, around 15% recorded once. The specimen was naive CD4+ T cells from blood. The receptors stem from a man younger than 35 in good health.

This clone was detected a few times. The chain carries TRBV5-1 and TRBJ2-2; 9 bases are shared with TRBD2. With V trimmed by 5 bases and J by 4 bases, 6 bases remained unmatched. The CDR3 extends over 15 amino acids. The germline V gene encodes CDR1 SGHRS and CDR2 YFSETQ. CDR3 loop: CASRSGTSSTGELFF. The CDR3 region has the DNA TGCGCCAGCAGAAGCGGGACTAGCAGCACCGGGGAGCTGTTTTTT. Full variable domain (outside the CDR3, taken from reference TRBV5-1 and TRBJ2-2): KAGVTQTPRYLIKTRGQQVTLSCSPISGHRSVSWYQQTPGQGLQFLFEYFSETQRNKGNFPGRFSGRQFSNSRSEMNVSTLELGDSALYLCASRSGTSSTGELFFGEGSRLTVL.

This sequence joins TRBV11-2 and TRBJ2-1, with a weak D call TRBD2 (5 bases). Per germline, CDR1 SGHAT and CDR2 FQNNGV. The CDR3 loop spans 13 amino acids. V shed 5 bases and J shed 7 bases, with 12 bases lying between them. CDR3 nucleotide sequence: TGTGCCAGCAGCCCACTCCGAGGGAATGAGCAGTTCTTC. This codes for CASSPLRGNEQFF.

V usage is TRBV4-3 and J usage is TRBJ2-3, with D maybe TRBD2 (7 bases). Trimming stripped 0 bases from V and 5 bases from J, with 27 bases between. The germline V gene has CDR1 LGHNA and CDR2 YSLEER. The CDR3 has 20 amino acids. DNA of the CDR3: TGCGCCAGCAGCCAAGATCCGGCGGGGGCCCTGAGGTTAGTGGGAGATACGCAGTATTTT. As protein: CASSQDPAGALRLVGDTQYF.

This clone was detected only a few times. Additional DNA sequences in this sample encode the identical CDR3. The V and J genes are TRBV18 and TRBJ2-1; D is ambiguous. V was trimmed by 3 bases and J by 0 bases, leaving 9 bases between them. The CDR3 is 15 amino acids. In germline, CDR1 is KGHSH, CDR2 LQKENI. The CDR3 sequence is CASSPDRSSYNEQFF. The CDR3 DNA reads TGTGCCAGCTCACCGGACCGAAGCTCCTACAATGAGCAGTTCTTC.

The sample holds a few counts of this clone. V is TRBV6-6 and J is TRBJ2-2; D is undetermined. The V gene lost 7 bases and the J gene lost 4 bases, with 16 bases spanning the gap. Looked up from germline, CDR1 is MNHNY and CDR2 is SVGAGI (reference sequence). The CDR3 covers 15 residues. CDR3 bases: TGTGCCAGCACCACTCGGCGCGCGGCCACCGGGGAGCTGTTTTTT. Its protein product is CASTTRRAATGELFF.

The chain employs TRBV7-9 and TRBJ2-1; 9 bases align to TRBD1. CDR1 and CDR2 (germline): SEHNR, FQNEAQ (reference sequence). The CDR3 length is 15 residues. V shed 5 bases and J 4 bases; nucleotides not matched to a gene: 6. CDR3 nucleotides: TGTGCCAGCAGCCTACAGGGGGCGCGGTACAATGAGCAGTTCTTC. Translating it yields CASSLQGARYNEQFF.

V gene TRBV27 combines with J gene TRBJ2-3; D might be TRBD2 (5 bases). V lost 6 bases, J lost 2 bases, and 21 bases lay in between. The CDR3 consists of 17 residues. Germline loops: CDR1 MNHEY, CDR2 SMNVEV (reference sequence). The CDR3 nucleotides are TGTGCCAGCAGGACCTACCAGTGGGGAGCTCCCACAGATACGCAGTATTTT. It translates to CASRTYQWGAPTDTQYF.

This rearrangement joins TRBV28 to TRBJ2-3; TRBD1 is a possible D gene (5 bases). CDR3 length equals 13 residues. V was trimmed by 10 bases and J by 0 bases, leaving 11 bases between them. CDR1 and CDR2 (germline): MDHEN, SYDVKM. CDR3 sequence (DNA): TGTGCCACCGACAGATCTAGCACAGATACGCAGTATTTT. It translates to CATDRSSTDTQYF.

The rearrangement uses TRBV4-3 and TRBJ2-1; D remains ambiguous. The germline CDR1 and CDR2 sequences are LGHNA and YSLEER. The CDR3 runs 16 residues. The ends were cut back, 4 bases at V and 6 bases at J, with 19 bases in the middle. The CDR3 bases are TGCGCCAGCAGCCCCGCTAATCGTGGTATCATCAATGAGCAGTTCTTC. Protein: CASSPANRGIINEQFF.

Only a few counts were recorded for this clone. This specimen includes other DNA sequences encoding the same CDR3. The rearrangement links TRBV7-2 to TRBJ2-7; D ambiguous. This CDR3 contains 13 residues. CDR1 is SGHTA and CDR2 is FQGNSA in the germline V gene. Trimming stripped 2 bases from V and 2 bases from J, with 7 bases between. CDR3 nucleotides: TGTGCCAGCAGCTTATTGGGCACCTACGAGCAGTACTTC. It encodes CASSLLGTYEQYF.

This clone was counted a few times. This chain uses TRBV5-4 with TRBJ2-5; 10 nucleotides align to TRBD1. The CDR3 has 17 amino acids. Germline V gives CDR1 SGHNT, CDR2 YYREEE (reference sequence). V was clipped by 1 base and J by 2 bases; unmatched bases: 8. The CDR3, as DNA: TGTGCCAGCAGCTTGATCGGACAGGGGGTAGCACAAGAGACCCAGTACTTC. Translating it yields CASSLIGQGVAQETQYF.

This clone was observed a few times. The V call is TRBV7-9, the J call TRBJ2-5; D uncertain. Germline lookup yields CDR1 SEHNR and CDR2 FQNEAQ (reference sequence). The CDR3 contains 16 residues. The V end lost 5 bases, the J end lost 4 bases, and 20 bases lay between the germline ends. The CDR3 spells CASSQVRLGDPETQYF. The CDR3 DNA reads TGTGCCAGCAGCCAAGTCCGACTCGGAGATCCAGAGACCCAGTACTTC.

V and J are TRBV5-8 and TRBJ1-5; D is ambiguous. Germline V gene data show CDR1 as SGHTS and CDR2 as YDEGEE. The CDR3 contains 17 residues. Trimming removed 0 bases from V and 0 bases from J, with 13 bases in between. The CDR3 loop reads CASSLDRVRFSNQPQHF. The CDR3 DNA sequence: TGTGCCAGCAGCTTGGATCGAGTTCGATTTAGCAATCAGCCCCAGCATTTT.

There are a few counts of this clone. This sequence joins TRBV28 and TRBJ2-7; 10 bases fit TRBD1. CDR1 and CDR2 (germline): MDHEN, SYDVKM. The trim removed 10 bases at V and 2 bases at J, leaving 2 bases unmatched. CDR3 size: 12 residues. The CDR3 sequence: CAKGQGTYEQYF. The CDR3, as DNA: TGTGCCAAGGGACAGGGGACCTACGAGCAGTACTTC.

The V call is TRBV9, the J call TRBJ2-6; TRBD1 is a possible D gene (6 bases). The V end was cut by 3 bases, the J end by 0 bases, with 13 bases between. The CDR3 has 17 residues. CDR1 and CDR2 (germline): SGDLS, YYNGEE. The CDR3 DNA is TGTGCCAGCAGCGCTCTAGGACAGTACTCTGGGGCCAACGTCCTGACTTTC. Translated: CASSALGQYSGANVLTF.

V and J are TRBV7-3 and TRBJ2-2, with 7 bases fitting TRBD2. V lost 4 bases to trimming and J lost 6 bases; unmatched junction nucleotides: 8. The germline gives CDR1 SGHTA, CDR2 FQGTGA. The CDR3 length is 15 residues. As DNA, the CDR3 is TGTGCCAGCAGCTCCTCTGGCGCGGGGGCCGGGGAGCTGTTTTTT. Amino acid sequence: CASSSSGAGAGELFF.

The genes are TRBV18 and TRBJ2-2, with TRBD1 matching 7 bases. V trimming: 8 bases; J trimming: 0 bases; junction bases outside the gene matches: 6. In germline, CDR1 is KGHSH, CDR2 LQKENI. This CDR3 contains 15 residues. The CDR3 DNA follows: TGTGCCAGCAGGAAGGGACAGCCGAACACCGGGGAGCTGTTTTTT. Protein: CASRKGQPNTGELFF.

The rearrangement uses TRBV6-5 and TRBJ1-1; no definite D call. Germline V gene sequence: CDR1 MNHEY, CDR2 SVGAGI. V was pared by 5 bases and J by 1 base, with 8 bases between. The CDR3 covers 13 residues. The CDR3 spells CASSGGKNTEAFF. The CDR3 DNA is TGTGCCAGCAGTGGCGGGAAGAACACTGAAGCTTTCTTT.

This clone has just one count. The chain couples TRBV6-5 to TRBJ2-7; no definite D call. With 4 bases removed from V and 6 bases from J, the gap between germline ends came to 13 bases. Germline loops: CDR1 MNHEY, CDR2 SVGAGI. The CDR3 is 13 amino acids. The CDR3 DNA sequence: TGTGCCAGCAGTTCTCCGGTTTTGTCCGAGCAGTACTTC. Its protein is CASSSPVLSEQYF.

The J gene is TRBJ1-1, the V gene TRBV7-2; D may be TRBD1 (5 bases). Germline V gene sequence: CDR1 SGHTA, CDR2 FQGNSA. V was clipped by 1 base and J by 1 base, with 10 bases between them. The CDR3 sequence is 15 residues long. The CDR3 region is CASSLEQGRNTEAFF. The CDR3 coding sequence is TGTGCCAGCAGCTTAGAGCAGGGCCGGAACACTGAAGCTTTCTTT.

There are a few counts of this clone. The CDR3 reads CAISRDRGNSPLHF. The CDR3 region has the DNA TGTGCCATCAGCCGGGACAGGGGCAATTCACCCCTCCACTTT. This chain uses TRBV10-3 with TRBJ1-6, with 10 bases fitting TRBD1. With 6 bases clipped from V and 7 bases from J, the junction kept 3 bases outside the gene matches. CDR1 is ENHRY, CDR2 SYGVKD, per germline. The CDR3 covers 14 residues.

Remarks on this clone: The junction differs from germline at one of its ends, possibly a read error. The chain links TRBV4-2 to TRBJ1-3; D ambiguous. The CDR3 is made up of 15 amino acids. CDR1 is LGHNA, CDR2 YNFKEQ, per germline. CDR3 DNA: TGTGCCAGCAGCCAAGACGAGGTCTCTGCAAACACCATATATTTT. Its protein product is CASSQDEVSANTIYF.

This clone has only a few counts. The rearrangement links TRBV10-3 to TRBJ2-2; maybe TRBD1 (6 bases). V lost 2 bases and J 0 bases, leaving 7 bases between the germline ends. This CDR3 has 15 residues. The germline V gene encodes CDR1 ENHRY and CDR2 SYGVKD. CDR3 sequence: CAISEGTTNTGELFF. CDR3 coding DNA: TGTGCCATCAGTGAGGGGACAACGAACACCGGGGAGCTGTTTTTT.

The chain couples TRBV27 to TRBJ2-2; TRBD1 matches 7 bases. Germline V CDR1 and CDR2: MNHEY, SMNVEV (reference sequence). The length of the CDR3 is 15 residues. With V trimmed by 0 bases and J by 6 bases, 4 bases remained unmatched. CDR3 in DNA: TGTGCCAGCAGTTTATCCCGTGGGACAGCCGGGGAGCTGTTTTTT. Amino acid sequence: CASSLSRGTAGELFF.

The chain has TRBV6-6 and TRBJ1-2; possible D gene TRBD1, 5 bases. V shed 0 bases and J shed 4 bases, with 12 bases lying between them. The CDR3 length is 15 residues. Per germline, CDR1 MNHNY and CDR2 SVGAGI (reference sequence). The DNA of the CDR3 is TGTGCCAGCAGTTACTCGGCAGGGATCGGCTATGGCTACACCTTC. It yields the protein CASSYSAGIGYGYTF.

This clone was recorded a few times. The V call is TRBV15, the J call TRBJ1-2; the D gene is possibly TRBD1 (5 bases). V was clipped by 0 bases and J by 7 bases, with 18 bases between them. Germline lookup yields CDR1 LNHNV and CDR2 YYDKDF (reference sequence). The CDR3 runs to 16 residues. The DNA of the CDR3 is TGTGCCACCAGCAGAGATATGCAGGGATCCTCGACTGGCTACACCTTC. Translating gives CATSRDMQGSSTGYTF.

This CDR3 reads CASSLEFNTQYF. CDR3 nucleotide sequence: TGTGCCAGCAGCTTGGAGTTCAATACGCAGTATTTT. The chain recombines TRBV11-2 with TRBJ2-3; D remains ambiguous. Germline lookup yields CDR1 SGHAT and CDR2 FQNNGV. Trimming cost V 3 bases and J 7 bases, with 8 bases left between them. The CDR3 runs 12 residues.

The rearrangement links TRBV6-5 to TRBJ2-1, with 9 bases lining up with TRBD1. V shed 0 bases, J shed 8 bases, and the junction held 5 bases outside the gene matches. The CDR3 has 15 residues. The germline CDR1 and CDR2 sequences are MNHEY and SVGAGI. CDR3 sequence reads: CASSYSGQGNYEQFF. The CDR3 nucleotides are TGTGCCAGCAGTTACTCGGGACAGGGTAATTATGAGCAGTTCTTC.

This chain links TRBV10-3 with TRBJ2-7; 14 nucleotides match TRBD2. J gave up 7 bases and V 6 bases, and 14 bases lay outside the gene matches. Germline V gene sequence: CDR1 ENHRY, CDR2 SYGVKD. This CDR3 is built from 17 residues. CDR3 in amino acids: CAIRGTSGSSNSGEQYF. The CDR3 nucleotides are TGTGCCATCAGAGGGACTAGCGGGAGCTCTAACTCGGGGGAGCAGTACTTC.

The rearrangement links TRBV4-3 to TRBJ2-5; TRBD2 matches 10 bases. Germline CDR1 LGHNA, CDR2 YSLEER. The CDR3 covers 14 residues. The V gene end was trimmed by 4 bases and the J gene end by 4 bases; junction bases not matched to a gene: 3. The CDR3 loop reads CASSPAGGGETQYF. CDR3 nucleotides: TGCGCCAGCAGCCCAGCGGGAGGGGGAGAGACCCAGTACTTC.